A selection of T cell receptor beta chains follows, all from one sample in a study of blood T cell repertoires in COVID-19. This table comes from immunoSEQ multiplex PCR, and its TCRdb copy is limited to in-frame clones, with some not included. The sample consists of 220,000 or so clones, 75% to 90% of them appearing once. The sample consisted of PBMCs or T cells enriched from blood (not recorded which). These receptors all come from a young woman in a cohort exposed to, infected with or recovered from COVID-19 (not recorded which). The CDR3 runs from the conserved cysteine through the conserved F or W. A D gene is named only where the DNA matches it firmly. Clone size, where shown, is once, few, many, or a class for clones that have expanded.

v_call: TRBV28
cdr3_length: 15
j_call: TRBJ2-3
clone_size: once
d_call: .
cdr3_aa: CASSSFPLEMDTQYF
cdr3_nt: TGTGCCAGCAGTTCCTTCCCCCTAGAGATGGATACGCAGTATTTT

v_call: TRBV5-8
cdr3_length: 16
j_call: TRBJ2-3
clone_size: .
d_call: TRBD2
cdr3_aa: CASIYSGGHSTDTQYF
cdr3_nt: TGTGCCAGCATCTATAGCGGGGGGCATAGCACAGATACGCAGTATTTT

v_call: TRBV7-9
cdr3_length: 16
j_call: TRBJ2-2
clone_size: .
d_call: TRBD2
cdr3_aa: CASSPLSVGGAGELFF
cdr3_nt: TGTGCCAGCAGCCCCTTGTCTGTGGGAGGGGCCGGGGAGCTGTTTTTT

v_call: TRBV24-1
cdr3_length: 17
j_call: TRBJ2-2
clone_size: .
d_call: TRBD2
cdr3_aa: CATSDLSGRANTGELFF
cdr3_nt: TGTGCCACCAGTGATTTGAGCGGGAGGGCCAACACCGGGGAGCTGTTTTTT

v_call: TRBV19
cdr3_length: 15
j_call: TRBJ2-1
clone_size: .
d_call: .
cdr3_aa: CASSSLAESYNEQFF
cdr3_nt: TGTGCCAGTAGTTCCTTAGCGGAATCCTACAATGAGCAGTTCTTC

v_call: TRBV5-5
cdr3_length: 16
j_call: TRBJ2-1
clone_size: .
d_call: TRBD2
cdr3_aa: CASSLVLAVSYNEQFF
cdr3_nt: TGTGCCAGCAGCTTGGTGCTAGCGGTCTCCTACAATGAGCAGTTCTTC

v_call: TRBV4-1
cdr3_length: 14
j_call: TRBJ2-7
clone_size: .
d_call: TRBD2
cdr3_aa: CASSQTSGSYEQYF
cdr3_nt: TGCGCCAGCAGCCAAACTAGCGGGAGTTACGAGCAGTACTTC

v_call: TRBV28
cdr3_length: 14
j_call: TRBJ1-1
clone_size: .
d_call: .
cdr3_aa: CASSPRTLSSEAFF
cdr3_nt: TGTGCCAGCAGTCCACGGACTTTGTCCTCTGAAGCTTTCTTT

v_call: TRBV11-3
cdr3_length: 12
j_call: TRBJ1-2
clone_size: .
d_call: .
cdr3_aa: CASSSRDWGYTF
cdr3_nt: TGTGCCAGCAGCTCCCGGGATTGGGGCTACACCTTC

v_call: TRBV5-5
cdr3_length: 15
j_call: TRBJ2-2
clone_size: .
d_call: .
cdr3_aa: CASSGGTANTGELFF
cdr3_nt: TGTGCCAGCAGCGGGGGGACAGCGAACACCGGGGAGCTGTTTTTT